This T cell receptor (beta chain) stems from a study of T cell repertoires in cytomegalovirus infection. About the research overall: Matching HLA type, along with CMV infection, was indicated by public TCR beta signatures. Study-level results: Carriers of CMV plus the relevant HLA were identified by cumulative public TCR beta family frequency. The ex vivo response was dominated by HLA-C-restricted CMV-specific TCR beta clonotypes.

TCRdb ran MiXCR on the reads and lists one entry per CDR3 protein. The sample lists around 320,000 distinct CDR3 sequences; 9.5% were seen once. In the case of this clonotype: Its target is unknown. The junction departs from the called germline gene at one end, perhaps through a read error.

Specimen: PBMCs. The clonotype was recovered from a human donor in good health (CMV status not recorded). Some clones in this sample may be carry-over from other donors' samples.

This CDR3 is CARRFSWVAGEQYF. For the CDR3, the DNA is TGTGCCCGCAGGTTTTCTTGGGTAGCAGGCGAGCAGTACTTC. The chain employs TRBV12-3 or TRBV12-4 and TRBJ2-7; D unclear. The CDR3 contains 14 residues.